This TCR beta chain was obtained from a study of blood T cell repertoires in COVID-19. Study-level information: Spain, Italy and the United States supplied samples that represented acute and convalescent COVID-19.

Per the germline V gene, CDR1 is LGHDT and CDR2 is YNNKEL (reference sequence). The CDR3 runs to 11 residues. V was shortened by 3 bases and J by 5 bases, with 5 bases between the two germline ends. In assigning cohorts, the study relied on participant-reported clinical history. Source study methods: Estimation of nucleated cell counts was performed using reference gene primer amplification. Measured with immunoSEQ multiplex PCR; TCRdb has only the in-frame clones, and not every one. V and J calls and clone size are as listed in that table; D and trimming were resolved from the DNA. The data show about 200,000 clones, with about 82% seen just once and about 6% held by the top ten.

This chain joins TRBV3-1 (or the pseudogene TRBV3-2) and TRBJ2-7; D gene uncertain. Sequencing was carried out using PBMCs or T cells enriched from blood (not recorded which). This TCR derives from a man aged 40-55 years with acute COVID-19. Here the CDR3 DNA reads TGTGCCAGCAGCCAGTCTAACGAGCAGTACTTC. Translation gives CASSQSNEQYF.